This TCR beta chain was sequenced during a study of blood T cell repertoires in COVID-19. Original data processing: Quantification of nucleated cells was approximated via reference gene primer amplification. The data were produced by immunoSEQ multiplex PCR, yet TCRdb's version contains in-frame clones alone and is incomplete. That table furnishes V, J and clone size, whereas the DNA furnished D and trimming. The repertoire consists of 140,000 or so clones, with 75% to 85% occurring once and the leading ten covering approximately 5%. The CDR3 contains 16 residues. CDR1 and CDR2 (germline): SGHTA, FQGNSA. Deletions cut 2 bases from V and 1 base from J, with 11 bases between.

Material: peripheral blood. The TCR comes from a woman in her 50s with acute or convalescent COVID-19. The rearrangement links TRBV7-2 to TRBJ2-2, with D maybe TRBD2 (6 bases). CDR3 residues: CASSLSGGVNTGELFF. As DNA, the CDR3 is TGTGCCAGCAGCTTATCGGGCGGGGTGAACACCGGGGAGCTGTTTTTT.